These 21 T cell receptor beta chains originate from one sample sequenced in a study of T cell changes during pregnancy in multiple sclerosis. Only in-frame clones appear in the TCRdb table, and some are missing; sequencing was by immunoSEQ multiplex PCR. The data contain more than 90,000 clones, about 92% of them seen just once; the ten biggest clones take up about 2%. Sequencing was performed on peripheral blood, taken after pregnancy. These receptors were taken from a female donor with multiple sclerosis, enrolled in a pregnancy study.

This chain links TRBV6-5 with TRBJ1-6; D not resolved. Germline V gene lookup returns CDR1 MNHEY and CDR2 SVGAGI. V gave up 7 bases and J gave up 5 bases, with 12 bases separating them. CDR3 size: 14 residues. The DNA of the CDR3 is TGTGCCAGCAATCGAGGGTGGGATAATTCACCCCTCCACTTT. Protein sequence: CASNRGWDNSPLHF.

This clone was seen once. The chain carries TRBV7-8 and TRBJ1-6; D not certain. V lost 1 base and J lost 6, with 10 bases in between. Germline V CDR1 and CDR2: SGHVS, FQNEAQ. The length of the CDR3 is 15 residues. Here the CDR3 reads CASSLGGWVNSPLHF. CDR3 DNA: TGTGCCAGCAGCTTAGGAGGCTGGGTTAATTCACCCCTCCACTTT.

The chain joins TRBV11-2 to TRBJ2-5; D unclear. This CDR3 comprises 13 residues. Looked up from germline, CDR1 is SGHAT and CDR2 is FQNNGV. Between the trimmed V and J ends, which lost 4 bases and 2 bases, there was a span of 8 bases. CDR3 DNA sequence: TGTGCCAGCAGCTCCGGCAGGCAAGAGACCCAGTACTTC. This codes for CASSSGRQETQYF.

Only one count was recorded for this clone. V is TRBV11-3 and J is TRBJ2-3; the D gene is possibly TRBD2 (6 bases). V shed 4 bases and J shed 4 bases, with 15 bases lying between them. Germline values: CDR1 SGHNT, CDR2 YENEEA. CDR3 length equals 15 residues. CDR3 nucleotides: TGTGCCAGCAGCTCGGAGGGACGGCCTTCAGATACGCAGTATTTT. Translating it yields CASSSEGRPSDTQYF.

The CDR3 DNA follows: TGTGCCAGCAGCCCTACCGGGACTATGCCAGCAGATACGCAGTATTTT. This sequence encodes CASSPTGTMPADTQYF. This chain links TRBV7-2 with TRBJ2-3; 7 bases fit TRBD2. CDR3 size: 16 residues. The V segment lost 5 bases and the J segment 4 bases; nucleotides outside the gene matches: 12. Per the germline V gene, CDR1 is SGHTA and CDR2 is FQGNSA.

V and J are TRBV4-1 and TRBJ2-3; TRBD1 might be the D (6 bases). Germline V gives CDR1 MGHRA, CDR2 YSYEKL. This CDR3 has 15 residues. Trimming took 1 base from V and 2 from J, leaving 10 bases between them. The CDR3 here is CASSQVGAVTDTQYF. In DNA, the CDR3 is TGCGCCAGCAGCCAAGTGGGGGCTGTCACAGATACGCAGTATTTT.

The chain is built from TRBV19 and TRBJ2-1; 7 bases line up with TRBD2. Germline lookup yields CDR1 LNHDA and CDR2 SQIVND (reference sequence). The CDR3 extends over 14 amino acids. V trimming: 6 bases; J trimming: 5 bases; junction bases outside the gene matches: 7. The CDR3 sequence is CASSPGLGHNEQFF. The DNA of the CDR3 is TGTGCCAGTAGCCCTGGACTAGGACACAATGAGCAGTTCTTC.

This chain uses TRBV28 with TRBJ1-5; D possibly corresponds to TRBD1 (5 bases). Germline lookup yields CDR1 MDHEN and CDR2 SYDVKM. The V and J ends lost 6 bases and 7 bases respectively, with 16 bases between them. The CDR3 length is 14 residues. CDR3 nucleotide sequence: TGTGCCAGCAGCTGGGGAGGGGTTGGGCAGCCCCAGCATTTT. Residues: CASSWGGVGQPQHF.

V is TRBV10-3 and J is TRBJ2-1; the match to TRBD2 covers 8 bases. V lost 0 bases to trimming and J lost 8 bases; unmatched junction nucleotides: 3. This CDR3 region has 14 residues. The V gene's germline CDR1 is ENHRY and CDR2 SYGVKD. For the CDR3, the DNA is TGTGCCATCAGTGAGTCAGCGGGAGCCGATGAGCAGTTCTTC. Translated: CAISESAGADEQFF.

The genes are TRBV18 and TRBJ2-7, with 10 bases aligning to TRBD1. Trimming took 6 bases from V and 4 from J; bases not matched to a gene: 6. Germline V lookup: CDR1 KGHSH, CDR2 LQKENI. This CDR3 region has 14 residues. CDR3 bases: TGTGCCAGCTCCTCCGACAGGGGGCGTTACGAGCAGTACTTC. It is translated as CASSSDRGRYEQYF. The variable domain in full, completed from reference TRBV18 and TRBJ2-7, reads NAGVMQNPRHLVRRRGQEARLRCSPMKGHSHVYWYRQLPEEGLKFMVYLQKENIIDESGMPKERFSAEFPKEGPSILRIQQVVRGDSAAYFCASSSDRGRYEQYFGPGTRLTVT.

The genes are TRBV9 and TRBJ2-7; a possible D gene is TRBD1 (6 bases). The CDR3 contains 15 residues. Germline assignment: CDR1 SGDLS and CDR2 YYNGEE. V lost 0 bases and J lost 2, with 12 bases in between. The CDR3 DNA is TGTGCCAGCAGCGTAGCTTCTGGACAGACCTACGAGCAGTACTTC. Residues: CASSVASGQTYEQYF.

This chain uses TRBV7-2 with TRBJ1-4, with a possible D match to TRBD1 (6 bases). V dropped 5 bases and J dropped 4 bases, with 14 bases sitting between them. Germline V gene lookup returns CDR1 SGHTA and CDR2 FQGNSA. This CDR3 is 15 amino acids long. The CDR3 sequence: CASSTQGSHNEKLFF. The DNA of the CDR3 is TGTGCCAGCAGCACGCAGGGGAGTCATAATGAAAAACTGTTTTTT.

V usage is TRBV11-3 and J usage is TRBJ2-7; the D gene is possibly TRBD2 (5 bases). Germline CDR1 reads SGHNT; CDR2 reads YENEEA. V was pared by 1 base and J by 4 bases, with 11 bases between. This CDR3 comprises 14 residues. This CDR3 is CASSLGRRGYEQYF. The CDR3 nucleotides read TGTGCCAGCAGCTTAGGCCGTCGGGGATACGAGCAGTACTTC. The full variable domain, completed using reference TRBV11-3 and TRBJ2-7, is EAGVVQSPRYKIIEKKQPVAFWCNPISGHNTLYWYLQNLGQGPELLIRYENEEAVDDSQLPKDRFSAERLKGVDSTLKIQPAELGDSAVYLCASSLGRRGYEQYFGPGTRLTVT.

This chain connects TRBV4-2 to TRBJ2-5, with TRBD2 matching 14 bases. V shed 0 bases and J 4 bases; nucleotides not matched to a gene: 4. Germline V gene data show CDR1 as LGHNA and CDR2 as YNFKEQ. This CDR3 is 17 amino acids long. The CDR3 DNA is TGTGCCAGCAGCCAAGAGGGACTAGCGGGAGAAGGAGAGACCCAGTACTTC. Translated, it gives CASSQEGLAGEGETQYF.

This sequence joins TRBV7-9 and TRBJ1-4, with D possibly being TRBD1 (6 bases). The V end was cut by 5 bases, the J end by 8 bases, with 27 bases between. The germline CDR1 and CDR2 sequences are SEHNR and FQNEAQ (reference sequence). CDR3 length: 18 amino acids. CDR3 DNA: TGTGCCAGCAGCGTCAAATCGAGACCAGGGGCTCTAAGGGAAAAACTGTTTTTT. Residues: CASSVKSRPGALREKLFF.

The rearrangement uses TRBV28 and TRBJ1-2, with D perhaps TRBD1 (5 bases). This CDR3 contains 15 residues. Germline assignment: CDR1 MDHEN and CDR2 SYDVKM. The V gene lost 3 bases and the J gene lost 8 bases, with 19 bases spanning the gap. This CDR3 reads CASSFIPGMAGGYTF. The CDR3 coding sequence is TGTGCCAGCAGTTTCATCCCAGGGATGGCGGGAGGCTACACCTTC.

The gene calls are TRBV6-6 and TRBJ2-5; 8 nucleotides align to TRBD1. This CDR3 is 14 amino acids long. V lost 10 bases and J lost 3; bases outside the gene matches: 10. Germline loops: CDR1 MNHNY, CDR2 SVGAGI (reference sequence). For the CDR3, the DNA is TGTGCCACCGGCGCGGCAGGGGGCGAAGAGACCCAGTACTTC. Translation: CATGAAGGEETQYF.

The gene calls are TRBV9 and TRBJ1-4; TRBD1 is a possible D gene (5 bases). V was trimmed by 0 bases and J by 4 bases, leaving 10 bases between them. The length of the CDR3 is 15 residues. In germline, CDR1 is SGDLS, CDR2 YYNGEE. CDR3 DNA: TGTGCCAGCAGCGTAGGGGTACAGGTTAATGAAAAACTGTTTTTT. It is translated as CASSVGVQVNEKLFF.

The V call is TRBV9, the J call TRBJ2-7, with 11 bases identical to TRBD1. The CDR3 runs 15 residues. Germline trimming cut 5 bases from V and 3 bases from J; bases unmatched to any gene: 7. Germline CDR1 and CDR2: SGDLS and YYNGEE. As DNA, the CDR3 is TGTGCCAGCAGTATCGGGACAGGGGGGGACTACGAGCAGTACTTC. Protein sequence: CASSIGTGGDYEQYF.

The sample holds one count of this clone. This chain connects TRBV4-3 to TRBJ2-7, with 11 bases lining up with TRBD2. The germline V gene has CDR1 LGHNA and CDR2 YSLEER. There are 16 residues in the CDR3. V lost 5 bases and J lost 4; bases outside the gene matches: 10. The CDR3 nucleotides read TGCGCCAGCAGCACGAGCGGGACTAGCGGAATTTACGAGCAGTACTTC. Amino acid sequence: CASSTSGTSGIYEQYF.

CDR3 coding DNA: TGCGCCAGCAGTCAGGGGCGCGGGGGTTACGAGCAGTACTTC. It yields the protein CASSQGRGGYEQYF. The genes are TRBV4-3 and TRBJ2-7; D might be TRBD2 (7 bases). V gave up 6 bases and J gave up 4 bases, with 16 bases separating them. CDR3 length: 14 amino acids. CDR1 is LGHNA and CDR2 is YSLEER in the germline V gene.